These T cell receptor beta chains were read from a single sample in a study of T cell repertoires in cytomegalovirus infection. For these TCRs, the target antigens are not known. TCRdb reprocessed the reads via MiXCR and lists one record per CDR3 protein. The data hold 300,000 to 400,000 distinct CDR3 sequences, with 25% to 35% observed a single time. Sequenced material: cultured PBMCs, taken from culture after CMV antigen stimulation. Every receptor here comes from a human donor in good health (CMV status not recorded). Some clones in this sample may be carry-over from other donors' samples. The CDR3 runs from the conserved cysteine through the conserved F or W. The D gene is left open where the match is weak. Some rows have no size entry. The others give once, few or many, or a class for an expanded clone.

j_call	v_call	d_call	clone_size	cdr3_aa	cdr3_nt
TRBJ1-3	TRBV12-3/TRBV12-4	-	-	CASSIWVRSGNTIYF	TGTGCCAGCAGCATTTGGGTTCGCTCTGGAAACACCATATATTTT
TRBJ2-7	TRBV7-2	TRBD2	-	CASSLEASGSGLDEQYF	TGTGCCAGCAGCTTAGAAGCTAGCGGGAGCGGGTTGGACGAGCAGTACTTC
TRBJ1-1	TRBV19	-	-	CASSPRGESGTEAFF	TGTGCCAGTAGTCCTAGGGGGGAGTCGGGCACTGAAGCTTTCTTT
TRBJ1-3	TRBV12-3/TRBV12-4	TRBD1	few	CASRTTGGGSGNTIYF	TGTGCCAGCAGGACGACAGGGGGTGGCTCTGGAAACACCATATATTTT
TRBJ1-2	TRBV6-2/TRBV6-3	-	few	CASSYPRGEGGGYTF	TGTGCCAGCAGTTACCCCAGAGGAGAGGGTGGAGGCTACACCTTC
TRBJ1-6	TRBV2	-	-	CASSPGDYNSPLHF	TGTGCCAGCAGTCCAGGGGATTATAATTCACCCCTCCACTTT
TRBJ1-1	TRBV20-1	-	once	CSAPPRGSIEAFF	TGCAGTGCTCCCCCAAGGGGTAGCATTGAAGCTTTCTTT
TRBJ2-2	TRBV7-9	TRBD2	-	CASSLGLAGPTGELFF	TGTGCCAGCAGCCTGGGACTAGCGGGGCCGACCGGGGAGCTGTTTTTT
TRBJ1-2	TRBV7-2	-	-	CASSPRGRPNYGYTF	TGTGCCAGCAGCCCAAGGGGACGGCCGAACTATGGCTACACCTTC
TRBJ1-6	TRBV19	-	-	CASSDRGSSYNSPLHF	TGTGCCAGTAGTGACCGTGGCAGCTCCTATAATTCACCCCTCCACTTT
TRBJ2-7	TRBV5-5	-	few	CASSLGRSDRRRNEQYF	TGTGCCAGCAGCTTGGGAAGATCGGACAGAAGGAGGAACGAGCAGTACTTC
TRBJ2-7	TRBV25-1	TRBD2	few	CASTPAGGRGYEQYF	TGTGCCAGCACTCCGGCGGGGGGGAGAGGGTACGAGCAGTACTTC
TRBJ1-2	TRBV29-1	-	-	CSVEGQGSGYGYTF	TGCAGCGTTGAGGGGCAGGGGAGCGGCTATGGCTACACCTTC
TRBJ2-7	TRBV7-6	TRBD2	many	CASSHDLRGGSYEQYF	TGTGCCAGCAGCCATGACTTGCGGGGGGGCTCCTACGAGCAGTACTTC
TRBJ2-2	TRBV14	TRBD1	few	CASSLDRGRGTGELFF	TGTGCCAGCAGCCTCGACAGGGGGAGGGGCACCGGGGAGCTGTTTTTT
TRBJ1-2	TRBV13	-	many	CASSLALSQGYTF	TGTGCCAGCAGCTTAGCCCTATCCCAGGGCTACACCTTC
TRBJ1-4	TRBV7-8	-	-	CASSLASGLGEKLFF	TGTGCCAGCAGCTTAGCGTCCGGGTTAGGGGAAAAACTGTTTTTT
TRBJ2-3	TRBV6-2/TRBV6-3	-	few	CASSRGGNTQYF	TGTGCCAGCAGTCGAGGGGGAAATACGCAGTATTTT
TRBJ1-1	TRBV7-9	-	-	CASSQEGEGTEAFF	TGTGCCAGCAGCCAGGAGGGTGAGGGGACTGAAGCTTTCTTT
TRBJ2-1	TRBV7-2	TRBD2	-	CASSLGLAEVF	TGTGCCAGCAGCTTAGGACTAGCTGAGGTCTTC
TRBJ2-7	TRBV11-2	-	-	CASSLERDTSGYEQYF	TGTGCCAGCAGCTTAGAAAGGGACACCTCGGGGTACGAGCAGTATTTC
TRBJ2-2	TRBV7-3	-	few	CASSGNTGELFF	TGTGCCAGCTCTGGAAACACCGGGGAGCTGTTTTTT
TRBJ2-3	TRBV3-1	-	-	CASSQFRGKDTQYF	TGTGCCAGCAGCCAATTTAGGGGGAAGGATACGCAGTATTTT
TRBJ2-7	TRBV20-1	-	-	CSASAHHRTSSYEQYF	TGCAGTGCTAGTGCTCACCATCGGACGAGCTCCTACGAGCAGTACTTC
TRBJ2-1	TRBV12-3/TRBV12-4	-	-	CASSPPRSLYNEQFF	TGTGCCAGCAGTCCCCCACGTTCCCTGTACAATGAGCAGTTCTTC
TRBJ2-1	TRBV27	-	-	CASSSLSSYNEQFF	TGTGCCAGCAGTTCCTTAAGCTCCTACAATGAGCAGTTCTTC
TRBJ2-7	TRBV7-2	TRBD2	many	CASSTVAGGTYEQYF	TGTGCCAGCAGCACTGTAGCGGGGGGAACCTACGAGCAGTACTTC
TRBJ1-4	TRBV2	-	many	CASSEFYSEKLFF	TGTGCCAGCAGTGAGTTCTACAGCGAAAAACTGTTTTTT